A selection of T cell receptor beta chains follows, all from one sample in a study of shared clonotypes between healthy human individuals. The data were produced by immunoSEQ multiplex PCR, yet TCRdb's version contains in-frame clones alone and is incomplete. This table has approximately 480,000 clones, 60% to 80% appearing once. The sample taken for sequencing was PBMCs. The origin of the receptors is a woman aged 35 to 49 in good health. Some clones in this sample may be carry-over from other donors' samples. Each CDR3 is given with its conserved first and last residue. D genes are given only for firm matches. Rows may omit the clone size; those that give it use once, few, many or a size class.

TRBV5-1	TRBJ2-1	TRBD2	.	CASSLEASGSSYNEQFF	TGCGCCAGCAGCTTGGAGGCTAGCGGCTCCTCCTACAATGAGCAGTTCTTC
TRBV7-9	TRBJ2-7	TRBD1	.	CASSPGQGAHEQYF	TGTGCCAGCAGCCCGGGACAGGGTGCCCACGAGCAGTACTTC
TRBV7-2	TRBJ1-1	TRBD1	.	CASSQRTGRNTEAFF	TGTGCCAGCAGCCAAAGGACAGGGAGGAACACTGAAGCTTTCTTT
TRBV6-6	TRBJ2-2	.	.	CASKFGQNTGELFF	TGTGCCAGCAAATTCGGACAGAACACCGGGGAGCTGTTTTTT
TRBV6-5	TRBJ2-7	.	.	CASSEGEERYEQYF	TGTGCCAGCAGTGAAGGTGAGGAACGCTACGAGCAGTACTTC
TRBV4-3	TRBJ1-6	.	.	CASSQDSQGLGNNSPLHF	TGCGCCAGCAGCCAAGATTCCCAAGGGCTGGGAAATAATTCACCCCTCCACTTT
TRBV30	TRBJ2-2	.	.	CAWSVAGGPELLRATGELFF	TGTGCCTGGAGTGTGGCAGGTGGCCCGGAGCTGTTAAGGGCCACCGGGGAGCTGTTTTTT
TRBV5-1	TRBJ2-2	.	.	CASSLEWNTGELFF	TGCGCCAGCAGCTTGGAGTGGAACACCGGGGAGCTGTTTTTT
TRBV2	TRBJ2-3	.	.	CASSVGTLGPDTQYF	TGTGCCAGCAGTGTCGGGACCCTAGGGCCAGATACGCAGTATTTT
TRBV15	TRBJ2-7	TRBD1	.	CATRTDRSSYEQYF	TGTGCCACCAGGACGGACAGGAGCTCCTACGAGCAGTACTTC
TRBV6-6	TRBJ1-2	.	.	CASSTSYRGDYTF	TGTGCCAGCAGTACTTCTTATAGGGGCGACTACACCTTC
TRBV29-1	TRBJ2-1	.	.	CSVDRDGLRFF	TGCAGCGTCGACCGGGACGGACTACGGTTCTTC
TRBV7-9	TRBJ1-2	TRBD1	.	CASSSSRTGKYGYTF	TGTGCCAGCAGCTCATCCAGGACAGGGAAATATGGCTACACCTTC
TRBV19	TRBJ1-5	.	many	CASSTGDILNQPQHF	TGTGCCAGTAGTACTGGGGACATCCTAAATCAGCCCCAGCATTTT
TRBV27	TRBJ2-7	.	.	CASSSISRSEQYF	TGTGCCAGCAGTTCCATTTCTAGAAGCGAGCAGTACTTC
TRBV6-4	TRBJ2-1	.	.	CASSDTDNNEQFF	TGTGCCAGCAGTGACACTGACAACAATGAGCAGTTCTTC
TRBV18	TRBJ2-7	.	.	CASSPASGTYEQYF	TGTGCCAGCTCACCGGCGAGCGGAACCTACGAGCAGTACTTC
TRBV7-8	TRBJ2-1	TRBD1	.	CASSLGQGREQFF	TGTGCCAGCAGCCTCGGACAGGGCAGGGAGCAGTTCTTC
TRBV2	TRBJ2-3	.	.	CASRTGTDTQYF	TGTGCCAGTAGGACAGGCACAGATACGCAGTATTTT
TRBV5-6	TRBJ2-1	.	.	CASSGQLYNEQFF	TGTGCCAGCAGTGGACAATTATACAATGAGCAGTTCTTC
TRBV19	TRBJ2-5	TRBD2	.	CASSTAGGEETQYF	TGTGCCAGTAGCACCGCGGGGGGAGAAGAGACCCAGTACTTC
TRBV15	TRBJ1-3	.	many	CATSIESNPGNTIYF	TGTGCCACCAGCATAGAGTCGAACCCTGGAAACACCATATATTTT
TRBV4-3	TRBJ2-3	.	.	CASSPSGRGSGDTQYF	TGCGCCAGCAGCCCAAGCGGAAGGGGTAGCGGAGATACGCAGTATTTT
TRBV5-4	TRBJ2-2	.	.	CASTDDTGELFF	TGTGCCAGCACCGACGACACCGGGGAGCTGTTTTTT
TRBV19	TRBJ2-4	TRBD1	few	CASSIGTVKNIQYF	TGTGCCAGTAGTATCGGGACAGTCAAAAACATTCAGTACTTC
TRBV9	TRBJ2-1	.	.	CASSTLPREQFF	TGTGCCAGCAGCACTCTACCACGTGAGCAGTTCTTC
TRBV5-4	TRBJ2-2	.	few	CASSPYSNTGELFF	TGTGCCAGCTCGCCTTACTCGAACACCGGGGAGCTGTTTTTT
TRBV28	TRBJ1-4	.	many	CASSSPTGANEKLFF	TGTGCCAGCAGTTCCCCGACAGGTGCAAATGAAAAACTGTTTTTT
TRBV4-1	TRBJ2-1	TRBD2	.	CASSPRGLAGSWNEQFF	TGCGCCAGCAGCCCTCGGGGACTAGCGGGATCATGGAATGAGCAGTTCTTC
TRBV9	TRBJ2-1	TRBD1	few	CASSVRTGARNEQFF	TGTGCCAGCAGCGTAAGGACAGGGGCGAGGAATGAGCAGTTCTTC
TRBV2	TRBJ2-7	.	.	CASSPRSDSYEQYF	TGTGCCAGCAGCCCCAGGTCAGACTCCTACGAGCAGTACTTC
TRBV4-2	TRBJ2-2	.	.	CASSQAGRTGELFF	TGTGCCAGCAGCCAAGCAGGGCGGACCGGGGAGCTGTTTTTT
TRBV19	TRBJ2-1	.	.	CASSSWWAGNNEQFF	TGTGCCAGTAGTTCCTGGTGGGCGGGAAACAATGAGCAGTTCTTC
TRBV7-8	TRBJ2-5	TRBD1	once	CASSQDRGRRETQYF	TGTGCCAGCAGCCAGGACAGGGGGCGACGGGAGACCCAGTACTTC
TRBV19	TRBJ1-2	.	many	CASSIPGLNYGYTF	TGTGCCAGTAGTATCCCGGGATTGAACTATGGCTACACCTTC
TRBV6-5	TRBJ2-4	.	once	CATPGHLLAKNIQYF	TGTGCCACTCCGGGACACTTACTAGCCAAAAACATTCAGTACTTC
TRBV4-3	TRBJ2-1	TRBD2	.	CASSHLAEYNEQFF	TGCGCCAGCAGCCACCTAGCGGAATACAATGAGCAGTTCTTC
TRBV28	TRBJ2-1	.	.	CASSPRGRYNEQFF	TGTGCCAGCAGCCCCCGGGGGAGGTACAATGAGCAGTTCTTC
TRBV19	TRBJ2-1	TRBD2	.	CASSPGLAGGGYNEQFF	TGTGCCAGTAGTCCGGGACTAGCGGGAGGGGGGTACAATGAGCAGTTCTTC
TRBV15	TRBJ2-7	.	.	CATSRELAADEQYF	TGTGCCACCAGCAGAGAGCTAGCCGCCGACGAGCAGTACTTC
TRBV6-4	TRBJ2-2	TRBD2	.	CASSRGTSGRGRWAGELFF	TGTGCCAGCAGTAGAGGGACTAGCGGGAGGGGGCGGTGGGCCGGGGAGCTGTTTTTT
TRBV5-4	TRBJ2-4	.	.	CASSNRAGENIQYF	TGTGCCAGCAGCAACAGGGCTGGCGAAAACATTCAGTACTTC
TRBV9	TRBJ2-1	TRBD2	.	CASSPLAGGNNEQFF	TGTGCCAGCAGCCCGCTAGCGGGAGGTAACAATGAGCAGTTCTTC
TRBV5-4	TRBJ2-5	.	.	CASSLMAGNQETQYF	TGTGCCAGCAGCTTGATGGCGGGGAACCAAGAGACCCAGTACTTC
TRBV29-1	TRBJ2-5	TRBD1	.	CSVRQGANPQETQYF	TGCAGCGTCCGACAGGGGGCGAATCCCCAAGAGACCCAGTACTTC
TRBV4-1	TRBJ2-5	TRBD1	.	CASSQVGWTGGGETQYF	TGCGCCAGCAGCCAAGTTGGCTGGACAGGGGGCGGGGAGACCCAGTACTTC
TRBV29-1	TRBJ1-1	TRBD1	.	CSAETGANTEAFF	TGCAGCGCCGAGACAGGGGCTAACACTGAAGCTTTCTTT
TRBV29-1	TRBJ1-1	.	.	CSVVIQGNTEAFF	TGCAGCGTTGTTATACAGGGGAACACTGAAGCTTTCTTT
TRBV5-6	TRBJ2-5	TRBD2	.	CASSSWTSGRETQYF	TGTGCCAGCAGCTCCTGGACTAGCGGGAGGGAGACCCAGTACTTC
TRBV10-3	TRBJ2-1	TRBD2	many	CAISVGRLAGGFNYNEQFF	TGTGCCATCAGTGTCGGTCGACTAGCGGGAGGATTTAACTACAATGAGCAGTTCTTC